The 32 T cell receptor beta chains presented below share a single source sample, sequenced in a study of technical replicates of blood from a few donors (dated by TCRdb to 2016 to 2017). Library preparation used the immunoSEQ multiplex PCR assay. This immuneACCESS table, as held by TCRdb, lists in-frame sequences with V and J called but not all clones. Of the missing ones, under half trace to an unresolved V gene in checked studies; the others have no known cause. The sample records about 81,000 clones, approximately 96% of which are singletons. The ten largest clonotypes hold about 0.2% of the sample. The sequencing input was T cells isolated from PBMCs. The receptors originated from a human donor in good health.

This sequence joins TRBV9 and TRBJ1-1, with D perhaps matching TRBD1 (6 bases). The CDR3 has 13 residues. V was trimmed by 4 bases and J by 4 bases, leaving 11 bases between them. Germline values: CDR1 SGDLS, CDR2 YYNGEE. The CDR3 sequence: CASSTGGGTEAFF. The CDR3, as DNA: TGTGCCAGCAGCACGGGAGGGGGCACTGAAGCTTTCTTT.

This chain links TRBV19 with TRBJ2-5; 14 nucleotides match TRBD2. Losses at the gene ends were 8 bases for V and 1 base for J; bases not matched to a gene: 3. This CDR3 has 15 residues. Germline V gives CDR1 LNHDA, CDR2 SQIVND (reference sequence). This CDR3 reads CASRLAGGVQETQYF. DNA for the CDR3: TGTGCCAGTCGACTAGCGGGAGGGGTCCAAGAGACCCAGTACTTC.

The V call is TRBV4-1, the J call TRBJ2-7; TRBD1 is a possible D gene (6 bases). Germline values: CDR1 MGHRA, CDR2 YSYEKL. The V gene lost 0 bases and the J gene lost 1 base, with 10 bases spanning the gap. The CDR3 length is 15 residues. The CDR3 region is CASSQERTGSYEQYF. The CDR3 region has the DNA TGCGCCAGCAGCCAAGAGAGAACAGGGTCCTACGAGCAGTACTTC.

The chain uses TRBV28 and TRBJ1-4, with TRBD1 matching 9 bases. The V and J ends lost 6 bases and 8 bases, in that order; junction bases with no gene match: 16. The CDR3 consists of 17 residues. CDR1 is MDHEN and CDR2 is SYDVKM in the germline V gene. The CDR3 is CASSQTARTGAREKLFF. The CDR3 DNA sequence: TGTGCCAGCAGCCAAACAGCACGGACAGGGGCGAGGGAAAAACTGTTTTTT. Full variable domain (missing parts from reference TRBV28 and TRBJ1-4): DVKVTQSSRYLVKRTGEKVFLECVQDMDHENMFWYRQDPGLGLRLIYFSYDVKMKEKGDIPEGYSVSREKKERFSLILESASTNQTSMYLCASSQTARTGAREKLFFGSGTQLSVL.

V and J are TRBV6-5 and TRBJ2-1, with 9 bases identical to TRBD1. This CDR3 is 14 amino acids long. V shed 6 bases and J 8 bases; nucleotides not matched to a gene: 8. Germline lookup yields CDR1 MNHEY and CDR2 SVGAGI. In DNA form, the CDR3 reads TGTGCCAGCAGGGACAGGGGCGCAGGCGATGAGCAGTTCTTC. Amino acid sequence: CASRDRGAGDEQFF.

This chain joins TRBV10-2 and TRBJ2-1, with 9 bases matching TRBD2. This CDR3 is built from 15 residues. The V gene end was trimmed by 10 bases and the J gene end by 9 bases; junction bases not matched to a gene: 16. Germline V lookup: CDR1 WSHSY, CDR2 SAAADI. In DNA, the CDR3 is TGCGCCACCCGCCGGGGGCTAGCGGGGTGGGTTGAGCAGTTCTTC. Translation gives CATRRGLAGWVEQFF.

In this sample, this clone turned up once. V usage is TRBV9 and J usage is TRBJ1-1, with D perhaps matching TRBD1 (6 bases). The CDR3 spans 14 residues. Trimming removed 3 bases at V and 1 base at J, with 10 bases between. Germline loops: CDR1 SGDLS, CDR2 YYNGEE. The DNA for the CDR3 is TGTGCCAGCAGCGCCACAGGGCCGAACACTGAAGCTTTCTTT. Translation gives CASSATGPNTEAFF.

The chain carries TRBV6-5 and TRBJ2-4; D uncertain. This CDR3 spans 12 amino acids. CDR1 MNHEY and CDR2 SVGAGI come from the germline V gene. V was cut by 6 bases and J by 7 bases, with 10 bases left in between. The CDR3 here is CASREASNIQYF. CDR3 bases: TGTGCCAGCAGAGAGGCCAGCAACATTCAGTACTTC.

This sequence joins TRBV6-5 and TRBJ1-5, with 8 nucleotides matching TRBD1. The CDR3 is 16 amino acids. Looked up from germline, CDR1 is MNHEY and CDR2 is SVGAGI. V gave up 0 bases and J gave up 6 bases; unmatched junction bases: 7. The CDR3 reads CASSYSFPGGGQPQHF. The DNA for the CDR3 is TGTGCCAGCAGTTACTCGTTCCCAGGGGGCGGTCAGCCCCAGCATTTT.

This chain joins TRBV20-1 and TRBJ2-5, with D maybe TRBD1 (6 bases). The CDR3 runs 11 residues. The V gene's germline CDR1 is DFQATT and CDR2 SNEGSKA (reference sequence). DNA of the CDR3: TGCGGAAGACAGGTGAAAGAGACCCAGTACTTC. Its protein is CGRQVKETQYF.

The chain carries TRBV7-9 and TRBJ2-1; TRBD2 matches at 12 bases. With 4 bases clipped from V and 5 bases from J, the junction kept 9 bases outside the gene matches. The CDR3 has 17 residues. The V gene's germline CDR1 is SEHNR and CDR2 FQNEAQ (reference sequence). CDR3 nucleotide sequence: TGTGCCAGCAGCTGGCCCTCAACTAGCGGGGGGAACAATGAGCAGTTCTTC. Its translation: CASSWPSTSGGNNEQFF.

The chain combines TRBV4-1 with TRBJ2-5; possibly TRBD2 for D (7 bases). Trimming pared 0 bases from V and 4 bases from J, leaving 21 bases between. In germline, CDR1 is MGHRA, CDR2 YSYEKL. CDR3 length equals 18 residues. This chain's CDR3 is CASSQETTRGGVRETQYF. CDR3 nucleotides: TGCGCCAGCAGCCAAGAAACGACGAGAGGGGGGGTAAGAGAGACCCAGTACTTC.

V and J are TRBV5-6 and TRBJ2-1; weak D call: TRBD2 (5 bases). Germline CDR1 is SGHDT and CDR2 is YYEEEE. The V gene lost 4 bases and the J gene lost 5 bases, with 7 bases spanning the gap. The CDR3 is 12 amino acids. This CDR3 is CASSPGDNEQFF. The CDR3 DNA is TGTGCCAGCAGCCCCGGGGACAATGAGCAGTTCTTC.

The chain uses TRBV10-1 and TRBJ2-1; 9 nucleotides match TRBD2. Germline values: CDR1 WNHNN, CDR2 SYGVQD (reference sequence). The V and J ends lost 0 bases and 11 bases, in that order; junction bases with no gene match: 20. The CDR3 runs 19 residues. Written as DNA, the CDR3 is TGCGCCAGCAGTGAGTCTCAGGCGGTCTTTAGCGGGAGCACAAGTAAGCAGTTCTTC. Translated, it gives CASSESQAVFSGSTSKQFF.

The CDR3 nucleotides read TGTGCCACCAGCAGAGATAACGGTCGAGCTAGCACAGATACGCAGTATTTT. Its translation: CATSRDNGRASTDTQYF. This chain links TRBV15 with TRBJ2-3, with D unresolved. V was cut by 0 bases and J by 0 bases, with 13 bases left in between. Germline CDR1 and CDR2: LNHNV and YYDKDF (reference sequence). The length of the CDR3 is 17 residues.

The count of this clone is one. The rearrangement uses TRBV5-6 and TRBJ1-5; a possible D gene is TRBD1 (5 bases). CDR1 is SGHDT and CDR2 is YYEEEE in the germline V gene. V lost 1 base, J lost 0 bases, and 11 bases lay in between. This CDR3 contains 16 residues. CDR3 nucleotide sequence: TGTGCCAGCAGCTTGACAGGCCGATATAGCAATCAGCCCCAGCATTTT. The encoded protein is CASSLTGRYSNQPQHF.

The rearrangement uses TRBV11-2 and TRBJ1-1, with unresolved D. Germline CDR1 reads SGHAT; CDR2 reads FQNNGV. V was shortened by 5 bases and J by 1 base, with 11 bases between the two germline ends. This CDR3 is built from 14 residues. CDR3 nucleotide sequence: TGTGCCAGCAGCCTCATTTACGGGAACACTGAAGCTTTCTTT. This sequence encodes CASSLIYGNTEAFF. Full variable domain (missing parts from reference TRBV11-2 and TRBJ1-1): EAGVAQSPRYKIIEKRQSVAFWCNPISGHATLYWYQQILGQGPKLLIQFQNNGVVDDSQLPKDRFSAERLKGVDSTLKIQPAKLEDSAVYLCASSLIYGNTEAFFGQGTRLTVV.

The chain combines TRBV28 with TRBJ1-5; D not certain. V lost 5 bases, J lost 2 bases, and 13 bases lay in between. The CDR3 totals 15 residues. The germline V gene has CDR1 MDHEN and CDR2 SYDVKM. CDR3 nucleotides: TGTGCCAGCAGTCGTAGTGATTACGGCAATCAGCCCCAGCATTTT. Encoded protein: CASSRSDYGNQPQHF. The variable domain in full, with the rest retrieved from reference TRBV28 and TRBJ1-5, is DVKVTQSSRYLVKRTGEKVFLECVQDMDHENMFWYRQDPGLGLRLIYFSYDVKMKEKGDIPEGYSVSREKKERFSLILESASTNQTSMYLCASSRSDYGNQPQHFGDGTRLSIL.

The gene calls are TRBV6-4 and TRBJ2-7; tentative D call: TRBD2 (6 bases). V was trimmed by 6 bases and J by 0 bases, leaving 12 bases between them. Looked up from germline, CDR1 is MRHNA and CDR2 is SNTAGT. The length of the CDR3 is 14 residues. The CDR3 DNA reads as TGTGCCAGCAGCGCGGGACCGGACTCCTACGAGCAGTACTTC. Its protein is CASSAGPDSYEQYF.

In DNA, the CDR3 is TGCGCCAGCAGCGCCCCCGGGACAGGTGGTGGGGAGCAGTACTTC. The encoded protein is CASSAPGTGGGEQYF. This sequence joins TRBV4-1 and TRBJ2-7; 8 bases map to TRBD1. This CDR3 spans 15 amino acids. The V segment lost 5 bases and the J segment 7 bases; nucleotides outside the gene matches: 13. Germline lookup yields CDR1 MGHRA and CDR2 YSYEKL.

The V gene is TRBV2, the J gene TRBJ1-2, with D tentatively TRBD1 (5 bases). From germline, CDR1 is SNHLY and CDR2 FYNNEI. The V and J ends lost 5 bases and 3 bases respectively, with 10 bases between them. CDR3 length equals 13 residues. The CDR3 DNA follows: TGTGCCAGCAGTTACGACAGCTACTATGGCTACACCTTC. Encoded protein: CASSYDSYYGYTF.

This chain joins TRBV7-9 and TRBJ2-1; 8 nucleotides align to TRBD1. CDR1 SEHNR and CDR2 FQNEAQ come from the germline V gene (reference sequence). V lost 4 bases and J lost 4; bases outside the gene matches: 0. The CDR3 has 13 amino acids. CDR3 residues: CASSWTGYNEQFF. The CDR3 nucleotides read TGTGCCAGCAGCTGGACAGGGTACAATGAGCAGTTCTTC.

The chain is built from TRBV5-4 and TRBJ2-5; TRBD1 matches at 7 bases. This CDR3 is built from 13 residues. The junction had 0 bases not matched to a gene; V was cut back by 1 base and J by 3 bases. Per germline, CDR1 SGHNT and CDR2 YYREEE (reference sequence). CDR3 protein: CASSLTGEETQYF. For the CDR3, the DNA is TGTGCCAGCAGCTTGACAGGGGAAGAGACCCAGTACTTC.

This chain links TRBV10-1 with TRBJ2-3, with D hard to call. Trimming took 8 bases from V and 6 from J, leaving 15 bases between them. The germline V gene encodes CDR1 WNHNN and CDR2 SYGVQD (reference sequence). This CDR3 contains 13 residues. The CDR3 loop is CASSWAFGDTQYF. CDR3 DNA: TGCGCCAGCTCTTGGGCTTTTGGGGATACGCAGTATTTT.

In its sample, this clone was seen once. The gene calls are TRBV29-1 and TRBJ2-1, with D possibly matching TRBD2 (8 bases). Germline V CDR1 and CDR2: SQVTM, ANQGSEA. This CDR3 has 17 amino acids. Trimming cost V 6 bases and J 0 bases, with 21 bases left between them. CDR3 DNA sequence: TGCAGCGTCCTCGGGAGGGACAGTTCCAACTCCTACAATGAGCAGTTCTTC. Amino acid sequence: CSVLGRDSSNSYNEQFF.

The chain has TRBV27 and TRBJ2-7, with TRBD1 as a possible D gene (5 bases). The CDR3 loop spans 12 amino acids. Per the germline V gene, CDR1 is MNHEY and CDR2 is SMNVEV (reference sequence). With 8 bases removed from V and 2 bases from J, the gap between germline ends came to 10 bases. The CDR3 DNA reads TGTGCCAGCCGACAGTGGCCCTACGAGCAGTACTTC. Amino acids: CASRQWPYEQYF.

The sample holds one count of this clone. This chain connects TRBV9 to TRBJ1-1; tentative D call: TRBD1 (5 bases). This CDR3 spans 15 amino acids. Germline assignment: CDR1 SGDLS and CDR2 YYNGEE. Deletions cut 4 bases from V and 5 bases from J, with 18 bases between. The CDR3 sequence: CASSPRRTGGTEAFF. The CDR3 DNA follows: TGTGCCAGCAGCCCCCGTAGGACCGGGGGAACTGAAGCTTTCTTT.

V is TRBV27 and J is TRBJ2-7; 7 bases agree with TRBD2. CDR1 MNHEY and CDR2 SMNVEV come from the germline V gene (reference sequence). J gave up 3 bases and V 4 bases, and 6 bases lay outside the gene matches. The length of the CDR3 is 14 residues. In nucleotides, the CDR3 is TGTGCCAGCAGTTCCGGGACTACTTACTACGAGCAGTACTTC. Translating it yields CASSSGTTYYEQYF.

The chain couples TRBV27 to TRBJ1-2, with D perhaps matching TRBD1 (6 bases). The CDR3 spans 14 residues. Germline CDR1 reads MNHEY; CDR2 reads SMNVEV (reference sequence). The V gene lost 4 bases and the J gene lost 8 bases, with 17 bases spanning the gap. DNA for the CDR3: TGTGCCAGCAGTTCAATTACAGGGTCATGGGGCTACACCTTC. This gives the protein CASSSITGSWGYTF.

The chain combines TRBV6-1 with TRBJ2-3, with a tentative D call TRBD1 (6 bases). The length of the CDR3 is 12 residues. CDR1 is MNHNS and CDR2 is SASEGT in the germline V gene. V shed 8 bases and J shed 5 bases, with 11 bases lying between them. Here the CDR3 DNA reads TGTGCCAGCCAGAGGACAGTAGATACGCAGTATTTT. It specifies CASQRTVDTQYF.

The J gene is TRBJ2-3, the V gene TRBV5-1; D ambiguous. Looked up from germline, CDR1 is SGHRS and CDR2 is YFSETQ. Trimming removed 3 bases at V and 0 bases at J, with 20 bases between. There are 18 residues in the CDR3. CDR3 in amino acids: CASSSSTRRDFSTDTQYF. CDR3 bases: TGCGCCAGCAGCTCGAGCACCCGAAGAGATTTCAGCACAGATACGCAGTATTTT. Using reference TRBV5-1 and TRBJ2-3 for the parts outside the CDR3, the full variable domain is KAGVTQTPRYLIKTRGQQVTLSCSPISGHRSVSWYQQTPGQGLQFLFEYFSETQRNKGNFPGRFSGRQFSNSRSEMNVSTLELGDSALYLCASSSSTRRDFSTDTQYFGPGTRLTVL.

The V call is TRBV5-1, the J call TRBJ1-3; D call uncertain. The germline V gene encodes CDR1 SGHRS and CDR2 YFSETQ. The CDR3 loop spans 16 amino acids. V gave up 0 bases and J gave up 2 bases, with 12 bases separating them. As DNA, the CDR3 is TGCGCCAGCAGCTTGGAGCCGGGAGCAGCTGGAAACACCATATATTTT. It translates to CASSLEPGAAGNTIYF.